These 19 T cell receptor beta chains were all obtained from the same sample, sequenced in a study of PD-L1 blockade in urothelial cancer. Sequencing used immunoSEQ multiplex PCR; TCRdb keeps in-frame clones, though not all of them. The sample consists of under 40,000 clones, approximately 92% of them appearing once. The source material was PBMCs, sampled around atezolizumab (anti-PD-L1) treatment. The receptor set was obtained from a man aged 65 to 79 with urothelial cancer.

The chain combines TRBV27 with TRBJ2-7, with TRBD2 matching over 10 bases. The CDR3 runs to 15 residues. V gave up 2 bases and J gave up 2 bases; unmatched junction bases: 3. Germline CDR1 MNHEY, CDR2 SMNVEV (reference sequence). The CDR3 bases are TGTGCCAGCAGTTTAATGGGACTAGCGACCTACGAGCAGTACTTC. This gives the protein CASSLMGLATYEQYF.

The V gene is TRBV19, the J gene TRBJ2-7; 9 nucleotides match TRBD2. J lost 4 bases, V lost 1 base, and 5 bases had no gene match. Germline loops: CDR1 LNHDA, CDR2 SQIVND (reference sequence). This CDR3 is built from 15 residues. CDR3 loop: CASSIGASGIYEQYF. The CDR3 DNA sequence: TGTGCCAGTAGTATAGGTGCTAGCGGGATTTACGAGCAGTACTTC. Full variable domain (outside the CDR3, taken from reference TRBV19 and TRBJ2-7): DGGITQSPKYLFRKEGQNVTLSCEQNLNHDAMYWYRQDPGQGLRLIYYSQIVNDFQKGDIAEGYSVSREKKESFPLTVTSAQKNPTAFYLCASSIGASGIYEQYFGPGTRLTVT.

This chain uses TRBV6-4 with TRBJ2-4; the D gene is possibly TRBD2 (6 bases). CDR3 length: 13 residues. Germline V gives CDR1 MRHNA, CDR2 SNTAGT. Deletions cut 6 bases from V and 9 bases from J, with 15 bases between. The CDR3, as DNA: TGTGCCAGCAGCTCAGTCGGGGGTGGCATTCAGTACTTC. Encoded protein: CASSSVGGGIQYF.

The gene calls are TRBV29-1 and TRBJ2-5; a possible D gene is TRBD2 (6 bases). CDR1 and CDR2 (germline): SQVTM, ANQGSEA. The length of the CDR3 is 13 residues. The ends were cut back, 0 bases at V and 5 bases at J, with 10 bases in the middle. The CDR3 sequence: CSVEEQAGETQYF. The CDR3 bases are TGCAGCGTTGAAGAGCAGGCGGGGGAGACCCAGTACTTC.

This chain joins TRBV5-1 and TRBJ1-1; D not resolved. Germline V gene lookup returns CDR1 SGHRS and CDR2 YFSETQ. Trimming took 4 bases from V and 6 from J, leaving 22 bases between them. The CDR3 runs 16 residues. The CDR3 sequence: CASSPDSSPVLPEAFF. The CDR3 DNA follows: TGCGCCAGCAGCCCCGACTCCTCCCCTGTGTTGCCTGAAGCTTTCTTT.

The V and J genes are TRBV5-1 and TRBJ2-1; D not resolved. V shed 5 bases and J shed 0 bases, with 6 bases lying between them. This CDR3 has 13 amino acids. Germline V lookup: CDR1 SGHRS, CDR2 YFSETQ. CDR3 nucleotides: TGCGCCAGCAGGTCTAGCTCCTACAATGAGCAGTTCTTC. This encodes CASRSSSYNEQFF.

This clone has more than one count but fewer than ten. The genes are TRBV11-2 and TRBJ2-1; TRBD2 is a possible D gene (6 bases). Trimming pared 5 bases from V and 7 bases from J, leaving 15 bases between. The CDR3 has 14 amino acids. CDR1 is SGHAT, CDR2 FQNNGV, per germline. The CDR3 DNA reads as TGTGCCAGCAGCGGGTGGAGGGCCGGGAATGAGCAGTTCTTC. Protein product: CASSGWRAGNEQFF.

The CDR3 sequence: CASSAGGRLGTGRHEQYF. CDR3 nucleotides: TGCGCCAGCAGCGCGGGCGGGAGATTAGGGACAGGTCGGCACGAGCAGTACTTC. The chain is built from TRBV5-1 and TRBJ2-7, with a tentative D call TRBD1 (8 bases). The CDR3 is made up of 18 amino acids. Germline CDR1 reads SGHRS; CDR2 reads YFSETQ. Trimming cost V 4 bases and J 5 bases, with 28 bases left between them.

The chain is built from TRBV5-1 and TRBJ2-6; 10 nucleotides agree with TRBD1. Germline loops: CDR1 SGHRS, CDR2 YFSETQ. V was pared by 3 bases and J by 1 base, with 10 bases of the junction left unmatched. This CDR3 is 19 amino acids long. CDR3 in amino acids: CASSYRQGAVLSGANVLTF. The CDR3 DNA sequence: TGCGCCAGCAGCTACCGACAGGGGGCCGTCTTATCTGGGGCCAACGTCCTGACTTTC.

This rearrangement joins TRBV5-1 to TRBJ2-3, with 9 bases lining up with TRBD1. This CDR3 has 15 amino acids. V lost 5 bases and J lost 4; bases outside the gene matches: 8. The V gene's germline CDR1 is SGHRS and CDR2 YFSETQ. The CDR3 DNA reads TGCGCCAGCAGGGCCGGGACAGGGCCCCCAGATACGCAGTATTTT. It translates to CASRAGTGPPDTQYF.

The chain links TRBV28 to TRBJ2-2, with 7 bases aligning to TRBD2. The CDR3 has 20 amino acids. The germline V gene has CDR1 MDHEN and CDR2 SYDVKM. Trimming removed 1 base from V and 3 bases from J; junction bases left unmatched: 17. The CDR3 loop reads CASSLYTARMGGADTGELFF. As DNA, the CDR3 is TGTGCCAGCAGTTTATACACCGCTAGAATGGGAGGGGCGGACACCGGGGAGCTGTTTTTT.

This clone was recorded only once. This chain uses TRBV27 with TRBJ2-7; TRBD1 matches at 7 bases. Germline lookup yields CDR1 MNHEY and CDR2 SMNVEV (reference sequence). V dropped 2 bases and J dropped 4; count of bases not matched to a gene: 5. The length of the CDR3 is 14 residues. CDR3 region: CASSLGDSHYEQYF. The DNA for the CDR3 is TGTGCCAGCAGTTTAGGGGACAGCCATTACGAGCAGTACTTC.

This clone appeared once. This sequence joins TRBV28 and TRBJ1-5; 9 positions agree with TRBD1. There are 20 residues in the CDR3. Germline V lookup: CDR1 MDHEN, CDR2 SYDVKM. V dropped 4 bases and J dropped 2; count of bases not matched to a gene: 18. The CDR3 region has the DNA TGTGCCAGCAGTTCTTATACCGGGACAGGGATCTCTCAGGGCAATCAGCCCCAGCATTTT. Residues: CASSSYTGTGISQGNQPQHF.

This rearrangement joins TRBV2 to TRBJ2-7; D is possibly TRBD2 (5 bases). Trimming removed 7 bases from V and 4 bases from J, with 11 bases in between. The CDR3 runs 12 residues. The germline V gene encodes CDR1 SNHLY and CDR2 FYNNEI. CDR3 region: CASTRRTYEQYF. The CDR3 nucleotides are TGTGCCAGCACAAGACGGACTTACGAGCAGTACTTC.

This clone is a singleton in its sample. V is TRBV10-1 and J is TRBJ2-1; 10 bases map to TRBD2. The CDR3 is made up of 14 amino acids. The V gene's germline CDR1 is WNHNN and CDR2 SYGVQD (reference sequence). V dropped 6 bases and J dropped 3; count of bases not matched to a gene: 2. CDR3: CASSTSGDYNEQFF. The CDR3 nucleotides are TGCGCCAGCAGCACTAGCGGGGACTACAATGAGCAGTTCTTC.

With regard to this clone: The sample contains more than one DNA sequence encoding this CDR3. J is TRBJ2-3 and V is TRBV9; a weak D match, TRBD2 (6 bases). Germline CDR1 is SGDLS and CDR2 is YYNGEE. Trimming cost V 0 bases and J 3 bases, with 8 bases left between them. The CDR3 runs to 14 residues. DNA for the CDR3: TGTGCCAGCAGCGTAGCGGGAGTGACAGATACGCAGTATTTT. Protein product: CASSVAGVTDTQYF.

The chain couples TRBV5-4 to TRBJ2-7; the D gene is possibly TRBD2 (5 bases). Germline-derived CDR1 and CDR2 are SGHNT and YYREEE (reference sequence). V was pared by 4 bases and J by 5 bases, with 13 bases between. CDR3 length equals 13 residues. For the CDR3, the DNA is TGTGCCAGCAGCCCCGGAGGCTGGCACGAGCAGTACTTC. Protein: CASSPGGWHEQYF.

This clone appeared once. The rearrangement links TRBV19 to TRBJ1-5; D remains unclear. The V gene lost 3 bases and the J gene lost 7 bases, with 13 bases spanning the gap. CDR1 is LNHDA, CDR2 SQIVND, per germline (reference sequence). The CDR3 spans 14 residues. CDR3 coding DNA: TGTGCCAGTAGTATTACGGCCCTCGGGCAGCCCCAGCATTTT. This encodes CASSITALGQPQHF. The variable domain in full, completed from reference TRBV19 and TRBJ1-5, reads DGGITQSPKYLFRKEGQNVTLSCEQNLNHDAMYWYRQDPGQGLRLIYYSQIVNDFQKGDIAEGYSVSREKKESFPLTVTSAQKNPTAFYLCASSITALGQPQHFGDGTRLSIL.

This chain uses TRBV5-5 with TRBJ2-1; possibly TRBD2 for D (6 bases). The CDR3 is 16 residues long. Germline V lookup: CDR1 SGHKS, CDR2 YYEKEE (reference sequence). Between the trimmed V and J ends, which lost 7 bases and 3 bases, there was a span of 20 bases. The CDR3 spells CASCRDGGGLYNEQFF. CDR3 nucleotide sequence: TGTGCCAGCTGCCGGGATGGGGGAGGACTCTACAATGAGCAGTTCTTC.